Listed here are 20 T cell receptor beta chains from one sample, sequenced in a study of shared clonotypes between healthy human individuals. The assay was immunoSEQ multiplex PCR, and TCRdb's table has in-frame clones only and misses some. This sample has 2 million to 2.5 million clones; roughly 95% occur once, and the top ten carry less than 0.15%. Sequenced sample: naive CD4+ T cells sorted from blood. Subset denoted: CD45RA+ positively selected. The receptor source for this set is a man younger than 35 in good health.

J is TRBJ1-2 and V is TRBV6-4; a possible D gene is TRBD1 (6 bases). Germline V gene lookup returns CDR1 MRHNA and CDR2 SNTAGT. This CDR3 has 13 residues. The V end was cut by 6 bases, the J end by 4 bases, with 12 bases between. CDR3 sequence: CASSDNRVYGYTF. DNA for the CDR3: TGTGCCAGCAGCGATAACAGGGTCTATGGCTACACCTTC.

The chain combines TRBV7-9 with TRBJ2-3; possibly TRBD2 for D (5 bases). The CDR3 loop spans 14 amino acids. Germline V gene lookup returns CDR1 SEHNR and CDR2 FQNEAQ (reference sequence). Trimming removed 5 bases from V and 2 bases from J, with 11 bases in between. CDR3 nucleotides: TGTGCCAGCAGCCCACGACTAACCACAGATACGCAGTATTTT. It specifies CASSPRLTTDTQYF.

A remark on this clone: The sample has other DNA sequences that encode this CDR3 too. V and J are TRBV6-6 and TRBJ2-7; D perhaps matches TRBD2 (5 bases). Germline lookup yields CDR1 MNHNY and CDR2 SVGAGI (reference sequence). V gave up 3 bases and J gave up 0 bases, with 9 bases separating them. There are 14 residues in the CDR3. CDR3 in DNA: TGTGCCAGCAGTTATTCCGGGGACTCCTACGAGCAGTACTTC. Amino acids: CASSYSGDSYEQYF.

In its sample, this clone was seen once. The chain recombines TRBV11-3 with TRBJ2-2; unclear D gene. The CDR3 loop spans 14 amino acids. The V and J ends lost 4 bases and 3 bases respectively, with 9 bases between them. Per the germline V gene, CDR1 is SGHNT and CDR2 is YENEEA. The CDR3 DNA sequence: TGTGCCAGCAGCTCTTGGGGATACACCGGGGAGCTGTTTTTT. It translates to CASSSWGYTGELFF.

This chain uses TRBV5-4 with TRBJ1-1, with 7 bases that match TRBD1. The trim removed 6 bases at V and 2 bases at J, leaving 10 bases unmatched. The germline V gene has CDR1 SGHNT and CDR2 YYREEE (reference sequence). There are 15 residues in the CDR3. The CDR3 bases are TGTGCCAGCACCCCCAATACAGGGGTCAACACTGAAGCTTTCTTT. Translation gives CASTPNTGVNTEAFF.

This sequence joins TRBV5-1 and TRBJ1-2, with D tentatively TRBD1 (5 bases). Germline-derived CDR1 and CDR2 are SGHRS and YFSETQ. The V end was cut by 0 bases, the J end by 7 bases, with 13 bases between. This CDR3 comprises 14 residues. In DNA, the CDR3 is TGCGCCAGCAGCTTGGAGGGACCACCCCCTGGCTACACCTTC. Its protein product is CASSLEGPPPGYTF.

Only one count was recorded for this clone. Other DNA sequences in this specimen translate into the identical CDR3. The V gene is TRBV28, the J gene TRBJ2-5, with TRBD2 identical over 13 bases. This CDR3 comprises 15 residues. V shed 4 bases and J 2 bases; nucleotides not matched to a gene: 1. Germline CDR1 is MDHEN and CDR2 is SYDVKM. CDR3 nucleotides: TGTGCCAGCAGTTCACTAGCGGGGGGGCAAGAGACCCAGTACTTC. Translating it yields CASSSLAGGQETQYF.

The rearrangement uses TRBV27 and TRBJ2-3, with 9 positions matching TRBD2. V shed 6 bases, J shed 0 bases, and the junction held 4 bases outside the gene matches. The CDR3 consists of 15 residues. CDR1 MNHEY and CDR2 SMNVEV come from the germline V gene (reference sequence). CDR3 sequence reads: CASSGLAPSTDTQYF. As DNA, the CDR3 is TGTGCCAGCAGCGGACTAGCGCCTAGCACAGATACGCAGTATTTT.

CDR3 nucleotide sequence: TGTGCCAGCAGTGGTCTTAGGGACAGGGACACAGATACGCAGTATTTT. Translating it yields CASSGLRDRDTDTQYF. This rearrangement joins TRBV2 to TRBJ2-3, with 9 bases identical to TRBD1. The CDR3 is 16 amino acids. The V and J ends lost 4 bases and 2 bases, in that order; junction bases with no gene match: 7. Germline V gene lookup returns CDR1 SNHLY and CDR2 FYNNEI.

This chain connects TRBV5-1 to TRBJ2-1, with a possible D match to TRBD2 (6 bases). With 4 bases removed from V and 9 bases from J, the gap between germline ends came to 14 bases. CDR1 and CDR2 (germline): SGHRS, YFSETQ. The CDR3 consists of 13 residues. The CDR3 bases are TGCGCCAGCAGCCGAGGAGGGCCGGGTGAGCAGTTCTTC. Protein sequence: CASSRGGPGEQFF.

V gene TRBV28 combines with J gene TRBJ1-1, with D maybe TRBD1 (5 bases). V was trimmed by 6 bases and J by 6 bases, leaving 17 bases between them. Germline V gene sequence: CDR1 MDHEN, CDR2 SYDVKM. The CDR3 runs 14 residues. CDR3 in amino acids: CASSRQLLLPEAFF. The CDR3 DNA sequence: TGTGCCAGCAGCCGACAGTTACTCCTACCTGAAGCTTTCTTT.

The chain has TRBV2 and TRBJ2-7; 7 bases are a match to TRBD1. CDR1 is SNHLY and CDR2 is FYNNEI in the germline V gene. V lost 5 bases and J lost 6; bases outside the gene matches: 4. CDR3 length: 12 amino acids. The CDR3: CASSQQGIEQYF. The DNA for the CDR3 is TGTGCCAGCAGTCAACAGGGGATCGAGCAGTACTTC.

CDR3 sequence (DNA): TGTGCCAGCAGCTTGGATTTTTTACAGCTTGAAAAACTGTTTTTT. Encoded protein: CASSLDFLQLEKLFF. The chain joins TRBV5-5 to TRBJ1-4; no reliable D call. CDR1 and CDR2 from the germline V gene are SGHKS and YYEKEE (reference sequence). The V end was cut by 0 bases, the J end by 7 bases, with 13 bases between. The CDR3 spans 15 residues. Complete variable domain (other parts from reference TRBV5-5 and TRBJ1-4): DAGVTQSPTHLIKTRGQQVTLRCSPISGHKSVSWYQQVLGQGPQFIFQYYEKEERGRGNFPDRFSARQFPNYSSELNVNALLLGDSALYLCASSLDFLQLEKLFFGSGTQLSVL.

This rearrangement joins TRBV7-9 to TRBJ2-5, with 7 bases matching TRBD2. This CDR3 spans 14 amino acids. After removal of 0 bases from V and 7 bases from J, the junction contained 5 bases not matched to a gene. Germline CDR1 reads SEHNR; CDR2 reads FQNEAQ (reference sequence). The CDR3 nucleotides are TGTGCCAGCAGCTTAGCGGCCAGCGGGGCGACCCAGTACTTC. Amino acid sequence: CASSLAASGATQYF.

The chain combines TRBV28 with TRBJ2-7; 8 positions match TRBD2. Unmatched junction bases numbered 10, after V lost 6 bases and J lost 6 bases. This CDR3 contains 14 residues. The V gene's germline CDR1 is MDHEN and CDR2 SYDVKM. The CDR3 bases are TGTGCCAGCAGCCAGGGACTAGTAATCTCCGAGCAGTACTTC. Its protein is CASSQGLVISEQYF. The full variable domain, completed using reference TRBV28 and TRBJ2-7, is DVKVTQSSRYLVKRTGEKVFLECVQDMDHENMFWYRQDPGLGLRLIYFSYDVKMKEKGDIPEGYSVSREKKERFSLILESASTNQTSMYLCASSQGLVISEQYFGPGTRLTVT.

Of note for this clone: The sample carries other DNA sequences with the same CDR3. The chain is built from TRBV5-1 and TRBJ1-1, with 7 bases aligning to TRBD1. This CDR3 is 15 amino acids long. Losses at the gene ends were 4 bases for V and 2 bases for J; bases not matched to a gene: 8. Germline V gene sequence: CDR1 SGHRS, CDR2 YFSETQ. Here the CDR3 reads CASSLTGTDNTEAFF. Here the CDR3 DNA reads TGCGCCAGCAGCCTCACAGGGACAGATAACACTGAAGCTTTCTTT.

The rearrangement uses TRBV7-2 and TRBJ2-7; D is perhaps TRBD1 (7 bases). Germline V gives CDR1 SGHTA, CDR2 FQGNSA. This CDR3 spans 16 amino acids. V lost 5 bases, J lost 5 bases, and 22 bases lay in between. In DNA form, the CDR3 reads TGTGCCAGCAGCCTTGGGATAGGAGGGGGCAGGGACGAGCAGTACTTC. This encodes CASSLGIGGGRDEQYF.

In DNA, the CDR3 is TGTGCCAGCAACGCATGGGGGGACGGTTTGCAGTACTTC. This encodes CASNAWGDGLQYF. V is TRBV7-9 and J is TRBJ2-7; D is possibly TRBD2 (6 bases). Trimming removed 7 bases from V and 9 bases from J, with 19 bases in between. Per the germline V gene, CDR1 is SEHNR and CDR2 is FQNEAQ (reference sequence). CDR3 length: 13 amino acids.

The sample holds one count of this clone. The chain has TRBV6-1 and TRBJ1-4; unclear D gene. This CDR3 is 12 amino acids long. Germline-derived CDR1 and CDR2 are MNHNS and SASEGT. V lost 5 bases, J lost 7 bases, and 8 bases lay in between. The CDR3 loop is CASSRLREKLFF. CDR3 nucleotide sequence: TGTGCCAGCAGTCGTCTGCGTGAAAAACTGTTTTTT.

The genes are TRBV19 and TRBJ1-6, with D maybe TRBD1 (6 bases). This CDR3 contains 15 residues. Germline loops: CDR1 LNHDA, CDR2 SQIVND (reference sequence). V was shortened by 6 bases and J by 8 bases, with 17 bases between the two germline ends. CDR3 DNA sequence: TGTGCCAGTAGGATATGGGACACAAAGGATTCACCCCTCCACTTT. Amino acids: CASRIWDTKDSPLHF.